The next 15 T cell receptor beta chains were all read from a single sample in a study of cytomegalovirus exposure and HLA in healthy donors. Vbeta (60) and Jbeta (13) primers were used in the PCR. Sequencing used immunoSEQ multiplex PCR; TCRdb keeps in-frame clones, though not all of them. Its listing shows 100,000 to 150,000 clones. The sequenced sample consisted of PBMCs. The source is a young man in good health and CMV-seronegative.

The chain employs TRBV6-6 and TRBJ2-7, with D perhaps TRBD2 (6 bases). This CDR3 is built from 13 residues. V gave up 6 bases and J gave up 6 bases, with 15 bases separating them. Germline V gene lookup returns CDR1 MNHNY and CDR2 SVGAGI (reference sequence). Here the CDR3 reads CASRPPLEGEQYF. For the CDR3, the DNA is TGTGCCAGCAGGCCCCCCTTGGAGGGCGAGCAGTACTTC.

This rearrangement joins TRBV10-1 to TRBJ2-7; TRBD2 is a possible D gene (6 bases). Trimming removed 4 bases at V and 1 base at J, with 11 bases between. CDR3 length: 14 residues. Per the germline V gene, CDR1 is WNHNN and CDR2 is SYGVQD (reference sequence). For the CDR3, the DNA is TGCGCCAGCAGTGCGGGGGTGTTTTCCTACGAGCAGTACTTC. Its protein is CASSAGVFSYEQYF.

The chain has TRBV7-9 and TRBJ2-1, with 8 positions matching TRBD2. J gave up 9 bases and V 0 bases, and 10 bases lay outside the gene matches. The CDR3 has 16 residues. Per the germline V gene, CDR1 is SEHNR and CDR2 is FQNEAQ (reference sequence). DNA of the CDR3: TGTGCCAGCAGCTTAGCGTTGCGGGAGGAGCGGGCTGAGCAGTTCTTC. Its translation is CASSLALREERAEQFF.

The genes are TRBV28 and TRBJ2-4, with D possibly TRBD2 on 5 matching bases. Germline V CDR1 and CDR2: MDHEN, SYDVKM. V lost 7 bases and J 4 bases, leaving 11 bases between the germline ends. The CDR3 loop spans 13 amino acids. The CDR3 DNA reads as TGTGCCAGCAAGGGAGTTCCGAAAAACATTCAGTACTTC. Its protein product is CASKGVPKNIQYF.

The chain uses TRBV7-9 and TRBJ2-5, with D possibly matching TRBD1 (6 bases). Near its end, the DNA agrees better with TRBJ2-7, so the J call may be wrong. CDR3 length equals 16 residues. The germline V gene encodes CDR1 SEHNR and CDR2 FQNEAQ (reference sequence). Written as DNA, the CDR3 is TGTGCCAGCAGCTTTGTGGGACAAGTTAAAGCCTACGAGCAGTACTTC. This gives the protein CASSFVGQVKAYEQYF.

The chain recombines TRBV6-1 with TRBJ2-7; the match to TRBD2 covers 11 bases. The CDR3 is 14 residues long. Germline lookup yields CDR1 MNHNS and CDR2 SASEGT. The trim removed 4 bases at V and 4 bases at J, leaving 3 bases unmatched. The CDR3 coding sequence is TGTGCCAGCAGTGTCTCTAGCGGGAGGTACGAGCAGTACTTC. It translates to CASSVSSGRYEQYF.

The DNA of the CDR3 is TGCGCCAGCAGCTCGATACCAAAACCAGGGGTCATGAACACTGAAGCTTTCTTT. This sequence encodes CASSSIPKPGVMNTEAFF. The gene calls are TRBV5-1 and TRBJ1-1; possible D gene TRBD1, 6 bases. The V and J ends lost 3 bases and 0 bases respectively, with 21 bases between them. This CDR3 is 18 amino acids long. Germline assignment: CDR1 SGHRS and CDR2 YFSETQ.

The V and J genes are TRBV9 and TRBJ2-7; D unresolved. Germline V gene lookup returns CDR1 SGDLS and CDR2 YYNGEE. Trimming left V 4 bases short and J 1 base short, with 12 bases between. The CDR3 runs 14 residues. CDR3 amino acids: CASSPPEVSYEQYF. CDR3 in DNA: TGTGCCAGCAGCCCCCCTGAGGTTTCCTACGAGCAGTACTTC.

The chain's CDR3 is CASSLPRQGTSYNEQFF. The CDR3 bases are TGTGCCAGCAGTTTACCCCGACAGGGTACCTCCTACAATGAGCAGTTCTTC. The chain recombines TRBV27 with TRBJ2-1; the match to TRBD1 covers 7 bases. Germline values: CDR1 MNHEY, CDR2 SMNVEV (reference sequence). The CDR3 is made up of 17 amino acids. V dropped 2 bases and J dropped 0; count of bases not matched to a gene: 7.

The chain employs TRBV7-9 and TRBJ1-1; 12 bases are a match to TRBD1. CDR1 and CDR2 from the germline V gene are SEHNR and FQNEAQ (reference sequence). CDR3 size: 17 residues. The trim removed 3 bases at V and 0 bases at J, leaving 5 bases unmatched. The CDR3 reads CASSFPGQGALNTEAFF. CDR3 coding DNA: TGTGCCAGCAGCTTCCCGGGACAGGGGGCCTTGAACACTGAAGCTTTCTTT.

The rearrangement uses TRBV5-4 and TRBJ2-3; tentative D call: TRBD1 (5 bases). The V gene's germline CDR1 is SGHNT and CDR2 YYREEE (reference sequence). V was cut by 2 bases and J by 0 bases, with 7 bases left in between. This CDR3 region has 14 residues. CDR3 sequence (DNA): TGTGCCAGCAGCTTCGACAGCAGCACAGATACGCAGTATTTT. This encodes CASSFDSSTDTQYF.

CDR3 residues: CAWSVQTGGRGDTEAFF. In DNA form, the CDR3 reads TGTGCCTGGAGTGTACAGACAGGGGGCCGAGGGGACACTGAAGCTTTCTTT. This rearrangement joins TRBV30 to TRBJ1-1; 10 nucleotides match TRBD1. CDR3 size: 17 residues. The V gene end was trimmed by 0 bases and the J gene end by 3 bases; junction bases not matched to a gene: 10. The germline V gene has CDR1 GTSNPN and CDR2 SVGIG (reference sequence).

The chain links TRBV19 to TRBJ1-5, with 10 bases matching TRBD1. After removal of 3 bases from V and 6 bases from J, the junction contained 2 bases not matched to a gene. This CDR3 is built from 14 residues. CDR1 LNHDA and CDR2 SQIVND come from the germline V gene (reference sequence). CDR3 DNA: TGTGCCAGTAGTATCCGGGACAGGGGTCAGCCCCAGCATTTT. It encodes CASSIRDRGQPQHF.

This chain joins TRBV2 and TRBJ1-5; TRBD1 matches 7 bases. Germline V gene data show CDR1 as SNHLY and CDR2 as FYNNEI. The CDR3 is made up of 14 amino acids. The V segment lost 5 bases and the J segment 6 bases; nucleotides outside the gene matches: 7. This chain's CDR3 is CASSWTGGGQPQHF. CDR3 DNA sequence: TGTGCCAGCAGTTGGACAGGAGGGGGTCAGCCCCAGCATTTT.

CDR3 sequence reads: CASSSGAGLAGDYEQYF. In DNA, the CDR3 is TGTGCCAGCAGCTCCGGGGCAGGACTAGCGGGAGATTACGAGCAGTACTTC. The rearrangement joins TRBV11-2 to TRBJ2-7, with 13 positions matching TRBD2. J gave up 4 bases and V 4 bases, and 10 bases lay outside the gene matches. The CDR3 extends over 17 amino acids. CDR1 is SGHAT and CDR2 is FQNNGV in the germline V gene.